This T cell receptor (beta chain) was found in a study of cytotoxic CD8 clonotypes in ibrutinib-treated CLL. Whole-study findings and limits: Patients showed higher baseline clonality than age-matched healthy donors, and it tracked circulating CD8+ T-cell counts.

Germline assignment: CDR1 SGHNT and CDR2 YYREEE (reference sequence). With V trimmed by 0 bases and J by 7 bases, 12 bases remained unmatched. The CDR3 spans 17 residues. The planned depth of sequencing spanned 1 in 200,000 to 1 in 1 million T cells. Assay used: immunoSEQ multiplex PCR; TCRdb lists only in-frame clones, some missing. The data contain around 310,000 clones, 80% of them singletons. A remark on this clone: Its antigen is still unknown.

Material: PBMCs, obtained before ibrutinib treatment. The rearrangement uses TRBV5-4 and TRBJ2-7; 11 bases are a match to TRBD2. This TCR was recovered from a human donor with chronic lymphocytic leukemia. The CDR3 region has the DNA TGTGCCAGCAGCTTGGGACCTCTAGCGGGAGGTACTGGAGAGCAGTACTTC. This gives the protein CASSLGPLAGGTGEQYF. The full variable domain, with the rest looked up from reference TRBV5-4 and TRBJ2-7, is ETGVTQSPTHLIKTRGQQVTLRCSSQSGHNTVSWYQQALGQGPQFIFQYYREEENGRGNFPPRFSGLQFPNYSSELNVNALELDDSALYLCASSLGPLAGGTGEQYFGPGTRLTVT.